These 26 T cell receptor beta chains share one sample of origin, sequenced in a study of control samples from healthy donors and cancer patients. Here immunoSEQ multiplex PCR was the method, and the copy in TCRdb shows in-frame clones only, minus some. The repertoire consists of about 150,000 clones, with 90% to 95% occurring once and the leading ten covering about 5.8%. The material sequenced was blood. These receptors all stem from a man younger than 30 in good health.

V and J are TRBV7-2 and TRBJ2-3; 8 bases agree with TRBD1. The germline V gene encodes CDR1 SGHTA and CDR2 FQGNSA. The CDR3 length is 15 residues. The trim removed 8 bases at V and 3 bases at J, leaving 10 bases unmatched. The CDR3 DNA is TGTGCCAGCCCTGCAGGGGGCGGGGTAACAGATACGCAGTATTTT. It is translated as CASPAGGGVTDTQYF.

This clone appeared once. The V and J genes are TRBV11-2 and TRBJ2-2, with D perhaps TRBD1 or TRBD2 (5 bases each). The CDR3 covers 17 residues. The germline CDR1 and CDR2 sequences are SGHAT and FQNNGV. V lost 3 bases, J lost 2 bases, and 16 bases lay in between. The CDR3 loop is CASSFGRDLRNTGELFF. The CDR3 DNA follows: TGTGCCAGCAGCTTTGGCCGGGACCTGAGAAACACCGGGGAGCTGTTTTTT.

The count of this clone is one. V gene TRBV11-2 combines with J gene TRBJ1-1; no clear D gene. This CDR3 comprises 14 residues. Trimming shortened V by 0 bases and J by 4 bases, and 9 bases separated the two germline ends. Germline assignment: CDR1 SGHAT and CDR2 FQNNGV. The CDR3 protein is CASSLDNGITEAFF. The DNA of the CDR3 is TGTGCCAGCAGCTTAGATAATGGAATCACTGAAGCTTTCTTT.

The J gene is TRBJ1-2, the V gene TRBV7-2; possible D gene TRBD1, 5 bases. V lost 1 base and J 8 bases, leaving 20 bases between the germline ends. CDR1 SGHTA and CDR2 FQGNSA come from the germline V gene. This CDR3 contains 16 residues. CDR3 sequence reads: CASSLVAGRQGEGYTF. CDR3 bases: TGTGCCAGCAGCTTAGTAGCCGGTCGTCAGGGAGAAGGCTACACCTTC.

This clone has only one observation. This chain joins TRBV4-2 and TRBJ1-1; D not resolved. The CDR3 totals 15 residues. Looked up from germline, CDR1 is LGHNA and CDR2 is YNFKEQ. The V end lost 0 bases, the J end lost 1 base, and 9 bases lay between the germline ends. CDR3 loop: CASSQEVERNTEAFF. CDR3 bases: TGTGCCAGCAGCCAAGAGGTGGAGCGGAACACTGAAGCTTTCTTT.

The V and J genes are TRBV4-1 and TRBJ1-6; TRBD1 is a possible D gene (5 bases). Germline assignment: CDR1 MGHRA and CDR2 YSYEKL. The CDR3 totals 14 residues. V lost 0 bases to trimming and J lost 13 bases, with 13 bases between them. DNA for the CDR3: TGCGCCAGCAGCCAAGAGGGAGGGACTAGTCCCCTCCACTTT. This codes for CASSQEGGTSPLHF.

The chain is built from TRBV29-1 and TRBJ2-6, with 12 bases identical to TRBD2. Losses at the gene ends were 4 bases for V and 4 bases for J; bases not matched to a gene: 5. CDR3 length equals 16 residues. Per germline, CDR1 SQVTM and CDR2 ANQGSEA. The CDR3 here is CSVGLAGVGGANVLTF. CDR3 bases: TGCAGCGTTGGACTAGCGGGGGTGGGGGGGGCCAACGTCCTGACTTTC.

J is TRBJ2-1 and V is TRBV19; the D call may be TRBD1 or TRBD2 (6 bases each). The CDR3 is 13 amino acids. The ends were cut back, 8 bases at V and 10 bases at J, with 18 bases in the middle. Germline CDR1 is LNHDA and CDR2 is SQIVND (reference sequence). For the CDR3, the DNA is TGTGCCAGTGGACAGCAGACTAGAGGGGAGCAGTTCTTC. Translating it yields CASGQQTRGEQFF.

This chain joins TRBV12-3 or TRBV12-4 and TRBJ2-1; 9 bases are shared with TRBD1. V trimming: 6 bases; J trimming: 9 bases; junction bases outside the gene matches: 6. CDR3 length equals 13 residues. The CDR3, as DNA: TGTGCCAGCAGAATCGGGACAGGGACTGAGCAGTTCTTC. Translated, it gives CASRIGTGTEQFF.

The J gene is TRBJ2-3, the V gene TRBV14; 10 nucleotides line up with TRBD1. Germline CDR1 reads SGHDN; CDR2 reads FVKESK. CDR3 length equals 14 residues. After removal of 0 bases from V and 14 bases from J, the junction contained 8 bases not matched to a gene. CDR3 nucleotide sequence: TGTGCCAGCAGCCAAGAGAGGCAATGGGACAGGGGGTATTTT. Amino acids: CASSQERQWDRGYF. The full variable domain, rest sourced from reference TRBV14 and TRBJ2-3, is EAGVTQFPSHSVIEKGQTVTLRCDPISGHDNLYWYRRVMGKEIKFLLHFVKESKQDESGMPNNRFLAERTGGTYSTLKVQPAELEDSGVYFCASSQERQWDRGYFGPGTRLTVL.

This CDR3 is CASSLRQQETQYF. The CDR3, as DNA: TGTGCCAGCAGCTTAAGGCAGCAAGAGACCCAGTACTTC. The chain recombines TRBV7-9 with TRBJ2-5; D gene ambiguous. V lost 2 bases, J lost 2 bases, and 6 bases lay in between. The CDR3 totals 13 residues. Germline-derived CDR1 and CDR2 are SEHNR and FQNEAQ (reference sequence).

The chain combines TRBV28 with TRBJ1-5; no firm D call. The CDR3 runs to 13 residues. CDR1 is MDHEN and CDR2 is SYDVKM in the germline V gene. V lost 11 bases and J 6 bases, leaving 17 bases between the germline ends. The DNA of the CDR3 is TGTGCCGCGGGATTGGGGTTCGGTCAGCCCCAGCATTTT. It specifies CAAGLGFGQPQHF.

J is TRBJ1-1 and V is TRBV6-4; TRBD1 matches at 8 bases. This CDR3 comprises 19 residues. The germline gives CDR1 MRHNA, CDR2 SNTAGT. The V gene end was trimmed by 2 bases and the J gene end by 0 bases; junction bases not matched to a gene: 14. CDR3 residues: CASSDLPGQENLMNTEAFF. In DNA form, the CDR3 reads TGTGCCAGCAGTGACCTTCCGGGACAGGAGAACCTGATGAACACTGAAGCTTTCTTT.

J is TRBJ1-4 and V is TRBV7-2; D uncertain. The CDR3 is made up of 14 amino acids. V lost 3 bases to trimming and J lost 7 bases, with 12 bases between them. Germline assignment: CDR1 SGHTA and CDR2 FQGNSA. The CDR3 protein is CASSFLGMGEKLFF. The CDR3 DNA reads TGTGCCAGCAGCTTCTTGGGGATGGGTGAAAAACTGTTTTTT.

This clone was picked up one time. This chain joins TRBV10-1 and TRBJ1-2; TRBD1 matches 7 bases. CDR3 length equals 15 residues. The ends lost 1 base at V and 4 bases at J; junction bases unmatched: 6. Germline-derived CDR1 and CDR2 are WNHNN and SYGVQD (reference sequence). In DNA form, the CDR3 reads TGCGCCAGCAGTGAGTTCAAGGGGGCCGTCTATGGCTACACCTTC. The encoded protein is CASSEFKGAVYGYTF.

The chain has TRBV5-1 and TRBJ2-7; D not resolved. This CDR3 contains 12 residues. V gave up 0 bases and J gave up 6 bases, with 7 bases separating them. CDR1 is SGHRS and CDR2 is YFSETQ in the germline V gene. The CDR3 is CASSLGPPEQYF. The CDR3 DNA sequence: TGCGCCAGCAGCTTGGGTCCGCCCGAGCAGTACTTC.

The rearrangement uses TRBV4-2 and TRBJ1-5; the D is unclear. V gave up 3 bases and J gave up 4 bases, with 10 bases separating them. The CDR3 contains 14 residues. From germline, CDR1 is LGHNA and CDR2 YNFKEQ. CDR3 DNA: TGTGCCAGCAGCCAGGGGTTAGAGAATCAGCCCCAGCATTTT. Its translation is CASSQGLENQPQHF.

V and J are TRBV7-2 and TRBJ1-3; 10 bases are a match to TRBD1. The CDR3 extends over 14 amino acids. V was pared by 6 bases and J by 2 bases, with 1 base of the junction left unmatched. Germline loops: CDR1 SGHTA, CDR2 FQGNSA. This CDR3 is CASRTGGPGNTIYF. CDR3 DNA sequence: TGTGCCAGCAGGACAGGGGGCCCTGGAAACACCATATATTTT.

This clone was seen once. The chain links TRBV3-1 (or the pseudogene TRBV3-2) to TRBJ1-1; tentative D call: TRBD1 (6 bases). V shed 0 bases and J shed 5 bases, with 13 bases lying between them. The CDR3 totals 15 residues. Looked up from germline, CDR1 is LGHDT and CDR2 is YNNKEL (reference sequence). The CDR3 nucleotides are TGTGCCAGCAGCCAAGACCGAACAGGGAGAACTGAAGCTTTCTTT. Its translation is CASSQDRTGRTEAFF.

The CDR3 loop is CASSIGGTITGELFF. In nucleotides, the CDR3 is TGTGCCAGTAGTATAGGCGGGACAATCACCGGGGAGCTGTTTTTT. V usage is TRBV19 and J usage is TRBJ2-2; tentatively, D is TRBD1 or TRBD2 (6 bases each). V lost 1 base, J lost 4 bases, and 10 bases lay in between. CDR3 size: 15 residues. Germline V gene data show CDR1 as LNHDA and CDR2 as SQIVND (reference sequence).

This chain joins TRBV29-1 and TRBJ1-2; D uncertain. V lost 2 bases, J lost 7 bases, and 8 bases lay in between. Germline V gives CDR1 SQVTM, CDR2 ANQGSEA. This CDR3 has 11 amino acids. The CDR3 nucleotides read TGCAGCGTTGAAAGAGGGTCTGGCTACACCTTC. It yields the protein CSVERGSGYTF.

This clone has only one observation. V usage is TRBV10-3 and J usage is TRBJ1-5, with D unresolved. With 8 bases removed from V and 4 bases from J, the gap between germline ends came to 12 bases. CDR1 and CDR2 (germline): ENHRY, SYGVKD. The CDR3 totals 13 residues. CDR3 protein: CAIGPRGNQPQHF. In nucleotides, the CDR3 is TGTGCCATCGGCCCCCGCGGGAATCAGCCCCAGCATTTT.

The V and J genes are TRBV11-3 and TRBJ1-2, with D maybe TRBD1 (6 bases). This CDR3 is 12 amino acids long. Germline-derived CDR1 and CDR2 are SGHNT and YENEEA. Trimming cost V 2 bases and J 6 bases, with 7 bases left between them. Written as DNA, the CDR3 is TGTGCCAGCAGCTTATCAGGGGATGGCTACACCTTC. Its translation is CASSLSGDGYTF.

J is TRBJ2-3 and V is TRBV6-5; 11 bases match TRBD2. The trim removed 6 bases at V and 2 bases at J, leaving 4 bases unmatched. Germline V CDR1 and CDR2: MNHEY, SVGAGI. The length of the CDR3 is 15 residues. CDR3 sequence: CASSLSGGDTDTQYF. CDR3 DNA: TGTGCCAGCAGCCTTAGCGGGGGGGACACAGATACGCAGTATTTT.

The chain links TRBV7-9 to TRBJ2-3; TRBD2 matches at 10 bases. The CDR3 runs to 16 residues. Germline values: CDR1 SEHNR, CDR2 FQNEAQ (reference sequence). The V gene end was trimmed by 2 bases and the J gene end by 6 bases; junction bases not matched to a gene: 8. The CDR3 sequence is CASSLLAGAVRDTQYF. CDR3 bases: TGTGCCAGCAGCTTACTAGCGGGGGCTGTCCGGGATACGCAGTATTTT.

The chain couples TRBV5-6 to TRBJ2-2; TRBD1 or TRBD2 may be the D gene (5 bases each). The V gene lost 3 bases and the J gene lost 5 bases, with 11 bases spanning the gap. The germline V gene has CDR1 SGHDT and CDR2 YYEEEE. CDR3 size: 14 residues. The CDR3: CASSSGPGTGELFF. The CDR3 DNA reads TGTGCCAGCAGCTCGGGACCAGGGACCGGGGAGCTGTTTTTT.